The 11 T cell receptor beta chains below come from one sample, sequenced in a study of spatial heterogeneity in lung cancer. Stated time point: sample taken at primary tumor resection. Unsorted samples of tumor, nontumor lung or frozen PBMC had their whole RNA sequenced. Via MiXCR, TCRdb re-called the 5' RACE reads, giving one row per CDR3 protein. The repertoire holds approximately 12,000 distinct CDR3 sequences, with roughly 6.2% as singletons. Sequencing used normal lung tissue next to the tumor, obtained at surgery. These receptors were taken from a male donor with early-stage non-small cell lung cancer.

This clonotype counts as medium-sized. Because the library targeted alpha chains, this beta chain is an off-target read whose size means little. This chain joins TRBV20-1 and TRBJ1-3, with 10 bases aligning to TRBD1. CDR3 length equals 14 residues. The germline V gene has CDR1 DFQATT and CDR2 SNEGSKA (reference sequence). V was pared by 6 bases and J by 4 bases, with 6 bases of the junction left unmatched. The CDR3 protein is CSAPGTGEGNTIYF. CDR3 sequence (DNA): TGCAGTGCCCCCGGGACAGGGGAGGGAAACACCATATATTTT.

This clonotype was counted at least ten times. Being off target in a library aimed at alpha chains, this beta chain has a size of little meaning. The chain employs TRBV29-1 and TRBJ2-1; D gene unclear. The CDR3 totals 11 residues. V was pared by 6 bases and J by 8 bases, with 11 bases between. Per the germline V gene, CDR1 is SQVTM and CDR2 is ANQGSEA. CDR3 residues: CSVGTGHEQFF. Written as DNA, the CDR3 is TGCAGCGTCGGCACCGGGCATGAGCAGTTCTTC.

This clonotype was counted many times. Found in a library prepared for alpha chains, this beta chain is an off-target read, and its abundance has little meaning. V gene TRBV12-3 or TRBV12-4 combines with J gene TRBJ1-5; unclear D gene. The CDR3 length is 11 residues. Trimming took off 3 bases at V and 9 bases at J, with 6 bases between the two ends. The CDR3 nucleotides are TGTGCCAGCAGTTTGCGCGGGCCCCAGCATTTT. Translation: CASSLRGPQHF.

This clonotype was observed many times. This beta chain is an unintended read in a library built for alpha chains; its size means little. In nucleotides, the CDR3 is TGTGCCAGCAGCCATCCAAGGAGAGACAGGTCATCCGGGGAGCTGTTTTTT. It specifies CASSHPRRDRSSGELFF. The chain employs TRBV4-2 and TRBJ2-2, with a weak D call TRBD1 (6 bases). The germline gives CDR1 LGHNA, CDR2 YNFKEQ. The V gene lost 3 bases and the J gene lost 6 bases, with 20 bases spanning the gap. The CDR3 runs 17 residues.

On this clonotype: This beta chain represents an off-target read in a library built for alpha chains; its size is of limited meaning. The V and J genes are TRBV7-8 and TRBJ2-7; D gene unclear. Germline CDR1 reads SGHVS; CDR2 reads FQNEAQ. The ends were cut back, 1 base at V and 7 bases at J, with 17 bases in the middle. This CDR3 is built from 15 residues. The CDR3 sequence is CASSLESASGYEQYF. CDR3 DNA sequence: TGTGCCAGCAGCTTAGAGTCCGCGTCCGGTTATGAGCAGTACTTC.

This clonotype was found a few times. This beta chain turned up in a library designed for alpha chains; as an off-target read, its abundance says little. The chain employs TRBV3-1 and TRBJ2-5; 7 bases are shared with TRBD2. Germline CDR1 and CDR2: LGHDT and YNNKEL (reference sequence). V gave up 4 bases and J gave up 3 bases; unmatched junction bases: 2. This CDR3 has 13 amino acids. CDR3 protein: CASSLRGEETQYF. The CDR3 DNA is TGTGCCAGCAGCCTACGGGGGGAAGAGACCCAGTACTTC.

This clonotype was observed at least ten times. This beta chain came through as a stray read in a library set up for alpha chains, and its size says little. The chain carries TRBV6-4 and TRBJ2-2; 10 bases align to TRBD1. Unmatched junction bases numbered 7, after V lost 6 bases and J lost 0 bases. The CDR3 has 17 amino acids. Germline V gives CDR1 MRHNA, CDR2 SNTAGT. The CDR3 loop is CASSRMGTGANTGELFF. The CDR3 region has the DNA TGTGCCAGCAGCCGCATGGGGACAGGGGCGAACACCGGGGAGCTGTTTTTT.

This clonotype was seen at least ten times. Because this beta chain is a stray read in a library intended to capture alpha chains, its abundance should not be given much weight. The V gene is TRBV7-2, the J gene TRBJ2-7; D is perhaps TRBD2 (5 bases). V lost 6 bases and J lost 1, with 13 bases in between. The CDR3 covers 14 residues. The germline CDR1 and CDR2 sequences are SGHTA and FQGNSA. The CDR3 DNA reads TGTGCCAGCAGTCCCGGACTGCGTTCCTACGAGCAGTACTTC. Its translation: CASSPGLRSYEQYF. Full variable domain (outside the CDR3, taken from reference TRBV7-2 and TRBJ2-7): GAGVSQSPSNKVTEKGKDVELRCDPISGHTALYWYRQSLGQGLEFLIYFQGNSAPDKSGLPSDRFSAERTGGSVSTLTIQRTQQEDSAVYLCASSPGLRSYEQYFGPGTRLTVT.

This clonotype was detected only a few times. The library was designed around alpha chains, so this beta chain is a stray read whose abundance carries little weight. The chain employs TRBV2 and TRBJ1-2; tentative D call: TRBD1 (6 bases). Deletions cut 4 bases from V and 5 bases from J, with 20 bases between. The CDR3 runs 16 residues. Germline-derived CDR1 and CDR2 are SNHLY and FYNNEI. CDR3: CASSAETGGIMYGYTF. The CDR3, as DNA: TGTGCCAGCAGTGCCGAGACAGGAGGTATAATGTATGGCTACACCTTC.

In regard to this clonotype: This beta chain is a stray sequence in a library constructed for alpha chains; its clone size is not meaningful. CDR3 loop: CASSLDSYTGELFF. The CDR3, as DNA: TGTGCCAGCAGTTTAGACTCTTATACCGGGGAGCTGTTTTTT. The rearrangement links TRBV27 to TRBJ2-2; D is uncertain. Germline-derived CDR1 and CDR2 are MNHEY and SMNVEV (reference sequence). Trimming took off 2 bases at V and 5 bases at J, with 9 bases between the two ends. The CDR3 covers 14 residues.

This clonotype was seen repeatedly, ten times or more. This beta chain turned up in a library designed for alpha chains; as an off-target read, its abundance says little. The chain carries TRBV29-1 and TRBJ2-7; the D gene could be TRBD1 or TRBD2 (5 bases each). This CDR3 has 12 residues. Germline V gene sequence: CDR1 SQVTM, CDR2 ANQGSEA. Trimming shortened V by 8 bases and J by 2 bases, and 13 bases separated the two germline ends. This CDR3 is CSFWDGAYEQYF. For the CDR3, the DNA is TGCAGCTTTTGGGACGGAGCCTACGAGCAGTACTTC.